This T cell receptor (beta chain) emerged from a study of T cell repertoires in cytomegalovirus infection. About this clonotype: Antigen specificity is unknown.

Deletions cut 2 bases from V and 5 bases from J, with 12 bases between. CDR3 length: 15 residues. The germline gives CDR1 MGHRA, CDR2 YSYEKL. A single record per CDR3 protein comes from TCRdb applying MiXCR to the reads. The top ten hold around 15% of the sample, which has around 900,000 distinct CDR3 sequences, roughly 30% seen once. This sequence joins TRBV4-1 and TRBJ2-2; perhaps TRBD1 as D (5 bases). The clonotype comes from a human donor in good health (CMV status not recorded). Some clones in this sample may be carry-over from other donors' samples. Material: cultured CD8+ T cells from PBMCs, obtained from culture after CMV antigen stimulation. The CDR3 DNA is TGCGCCAGCAGCCAAAGATCACAGGAGACCGGGGAGCTGTTTTTT. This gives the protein CASSQRSQETGELFF.